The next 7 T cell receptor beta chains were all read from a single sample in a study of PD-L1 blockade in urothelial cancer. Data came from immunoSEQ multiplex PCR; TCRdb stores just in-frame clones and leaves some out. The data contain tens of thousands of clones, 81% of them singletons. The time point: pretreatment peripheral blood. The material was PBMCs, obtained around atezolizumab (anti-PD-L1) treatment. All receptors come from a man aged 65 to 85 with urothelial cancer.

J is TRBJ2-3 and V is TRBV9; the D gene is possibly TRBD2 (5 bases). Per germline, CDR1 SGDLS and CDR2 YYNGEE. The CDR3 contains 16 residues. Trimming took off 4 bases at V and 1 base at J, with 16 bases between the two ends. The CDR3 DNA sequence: TGTGCCAGCAGCCCCCCCGGACGTAGCGGCACAGATACGCAGTATTTT. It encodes CASSPPGRSGTDTQYF.

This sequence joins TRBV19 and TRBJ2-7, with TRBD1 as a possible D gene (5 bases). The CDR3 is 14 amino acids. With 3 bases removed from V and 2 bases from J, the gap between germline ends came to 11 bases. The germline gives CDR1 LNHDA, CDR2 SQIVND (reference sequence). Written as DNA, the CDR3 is TGTGCCAGTAGTATGCAGGGTGGCCCCTACGAGCAGTACTTC. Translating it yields CASSMQGGPYEQYF.

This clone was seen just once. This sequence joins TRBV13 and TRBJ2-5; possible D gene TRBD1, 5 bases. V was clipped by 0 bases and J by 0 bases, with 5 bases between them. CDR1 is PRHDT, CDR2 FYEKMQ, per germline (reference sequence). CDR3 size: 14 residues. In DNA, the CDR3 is TGTGCCAGCAGCTTAGGGGACAACCAAGAGACCCAGTACTTC. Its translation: CASSLGDNQETQYF.

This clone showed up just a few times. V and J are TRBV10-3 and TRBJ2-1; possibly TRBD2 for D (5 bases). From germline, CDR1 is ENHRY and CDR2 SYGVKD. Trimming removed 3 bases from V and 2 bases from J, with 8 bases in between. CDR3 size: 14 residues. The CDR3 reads CAISDSRAYNEQFF. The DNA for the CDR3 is TGTGCCATCAGTGACTCGAGGGCCTACAATGAGCAGTTCTTC.

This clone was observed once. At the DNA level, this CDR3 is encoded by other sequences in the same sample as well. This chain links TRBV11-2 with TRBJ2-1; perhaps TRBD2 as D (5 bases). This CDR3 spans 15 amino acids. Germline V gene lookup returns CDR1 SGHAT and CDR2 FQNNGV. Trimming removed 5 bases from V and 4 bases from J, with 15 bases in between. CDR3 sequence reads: CASSPSRSSYNEQFF. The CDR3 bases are TGTGCCAGCAGCCCTAGCAGGAGCTCTTACAATGAGCAGTTCTTC.

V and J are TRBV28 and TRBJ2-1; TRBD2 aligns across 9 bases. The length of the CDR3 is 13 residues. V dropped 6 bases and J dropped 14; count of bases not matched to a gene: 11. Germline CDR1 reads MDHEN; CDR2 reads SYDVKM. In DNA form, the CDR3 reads TGTGCCAGCAGCTTGGTCGGCGGGAGGGCCGAGTTCTTC. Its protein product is CASSLVGGRAEFF.

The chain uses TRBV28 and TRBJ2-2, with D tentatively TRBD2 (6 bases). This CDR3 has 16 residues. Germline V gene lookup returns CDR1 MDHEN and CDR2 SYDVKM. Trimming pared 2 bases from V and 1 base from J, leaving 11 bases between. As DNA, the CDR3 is TGTGCCAGCAGTTTAGGGGCGGGATTGAACACCGGGGAGCTGTTTTTT. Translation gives CASSLGAGLNTGELFF.